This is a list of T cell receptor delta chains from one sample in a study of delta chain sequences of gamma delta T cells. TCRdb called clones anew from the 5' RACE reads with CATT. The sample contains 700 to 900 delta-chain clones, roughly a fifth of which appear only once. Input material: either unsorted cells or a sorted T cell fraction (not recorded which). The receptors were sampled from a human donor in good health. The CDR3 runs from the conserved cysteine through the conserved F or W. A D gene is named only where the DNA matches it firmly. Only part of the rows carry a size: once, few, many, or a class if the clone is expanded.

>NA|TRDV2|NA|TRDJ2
CACDTAAVSPGVTAQLFF
TGTGCCTGTGACACCGCGGCGGTAAGTCCGGGTGTGACAGCACAACTCTTCTTT
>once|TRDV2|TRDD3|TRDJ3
CACDLGDPSSWDTRQMFF
TGTGCCTGTGACTTGGGGGATCCGAGCTCCTGGGACACCCGACAGATGTTTTTC
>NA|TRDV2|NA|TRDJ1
CACDTVGRSGTDKLIF
TGTGCCTGTGACACCGTAGGGCGGTCTGGGACCGATAAACTCATCTTT
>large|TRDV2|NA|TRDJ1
CACDTIGALEGKLIF
TGTGCCTGTGACACCATCGGGGCTCTCGAGGGTAAACTCATCTTT
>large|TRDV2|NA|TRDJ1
CACDTVGSYTDKLIF
TGTGCCTGTGACACCGTGGGGTCGTACACCGATAAACTCATCTTT
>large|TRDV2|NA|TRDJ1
CACDGMGADKLIF
TGTGCCTGTGATGGGATGGGGGCCGATAAACTCATCTTT
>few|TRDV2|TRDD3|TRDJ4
CACDTVGGSRPLIF
TGTGCCTGTGACACCGTCGGGGGATCCAGACCCCTGATCTTT
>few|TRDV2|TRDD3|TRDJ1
CACDQAGGYDKLIF
TGTGCCTGTGACCAGGCTGGGGGCTACGATAAACTCATCTTT
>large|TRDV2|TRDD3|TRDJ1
CACDKLGADRRDTDKLIF
TGTGCCTGTGACAAACTGGGGGCTGATAGGCGAGACACCGATAAACTCATCTTT
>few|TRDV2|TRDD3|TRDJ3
CACDIGGYALSWDTRQMFF
TGTGCCTGTGACATCGGGGGATACGCCCTCTCCTGGGACACCCGACAGATGTTTTTC
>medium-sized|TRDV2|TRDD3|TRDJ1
CACDTMSGGMYTDKLIF
TGTGCCTGTGACACCATGTCGGGGGGGATGTACACCGATAAACTCATCTTT
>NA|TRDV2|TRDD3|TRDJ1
CACDIGGYTDKLIF
TGTGCCTGTGACATCGGGGGATACACCGATAAACTCATCTTT
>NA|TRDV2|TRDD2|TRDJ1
CACDTVGLPDRYTDKLIF
TGTGCCTGTGACACGGTAGGCCTTCCTGACCGGTACACCGATAAACTCATCTTT
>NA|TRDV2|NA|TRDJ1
CACDTAERRGDKLIF
TGTGCCTGTGACACCGCTGAACGACGAGGCGATAAACTCATCTTT
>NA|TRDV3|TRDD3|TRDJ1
CAFRPAYWGIRITDKLIF
TGTGCCTTTCGGCCCGCTTACTGGGGGATAAGAATCACCGATAAACTCATCTTT
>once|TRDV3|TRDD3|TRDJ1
CAFRPAYWGIGTDKLIF
TGTGCCTTTCGGCCCGCTTACTGGGGGATAGGGACCGATAAACTCATCTTT
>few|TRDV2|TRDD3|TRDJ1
CACDPLTGDSRYTDKLIF
TGTGCCTGTGACCCCCTTACGGGGGATTCCCGATACACCGATAAACTCATCTTT
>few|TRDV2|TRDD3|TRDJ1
CACDAVLGDTRVADKLIF
TGTGCCTGTGACGCCGTACTGGGGGATACGCGGGTTGCCGATAAACTCATCTTT
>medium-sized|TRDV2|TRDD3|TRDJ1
CACDPLPSLHPTGGYGRDKLIF
TGTGCCTGTGACCCCCTTCCTTCGCTACACCCTACTGGGGGATACGGGAGAGATAAACTCATCTTT
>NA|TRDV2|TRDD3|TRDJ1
CACDILGDPERYTDKLIF
TGTGCCTGTGACATACTGGGGGATCCTGAGAGATACACCGATAAACTCATCTTT
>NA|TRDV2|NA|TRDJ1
CACDTLPGGPISDKLIF
TGTGCCTGTGACACGCTCCCAGGGGGACCAATTTCCGATAAACTCATCTTT
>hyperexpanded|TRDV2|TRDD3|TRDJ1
CACDTLGLGDTPDKLIF
TGTGCCTGTGACACCCTTGGACTGGGGGATACCCCCGATAAACTCATCTTT
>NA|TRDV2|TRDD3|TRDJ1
CACDTLGDPYTDKLIF
TGTGCCTGTGACACACTGGGGGACCCGTACACCGATAAACTCATCTTT
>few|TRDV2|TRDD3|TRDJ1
CACDPLLGDKYTDKLIF
TGTGCCTGTGACCCATTACTGGGGGATAAGTACACCGATAAACTCATCTTT
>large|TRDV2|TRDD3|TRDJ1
CACDGLGVTDKLIF
TGTGCCTGTGACGGACTGGGGGTAACCGATAAACTCATCTTT
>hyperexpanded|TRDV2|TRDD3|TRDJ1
CACDPVLGDKGLSYTDKLIF
TGTGCCTGTGACCCGGTACTGGGGGATAAAGGCCTTTCGTACACCGATAAACTCATCTTT
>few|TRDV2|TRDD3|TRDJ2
CACDSIRTGGLTAQLFF
TGTGCCTGTGACTCTATTCGTACTGGGGGTCTGACAGCACAACTCTTCTTT
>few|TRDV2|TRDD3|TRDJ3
CACDKTGGYDSSSWDTRQMFF
TGTGCCTGTGACAAGACTGGGGGATATGACTCAAGCTCCTGGGACACCCGACAGATGTTTTTC
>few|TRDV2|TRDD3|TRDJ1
CACGAWGIGGDKLIF
TGTGCCTGTGGCGCCTGGGGGATCGGTGGCGATAAACTCATCTTT
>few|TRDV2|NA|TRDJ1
CACDTLKGGRMEDYTDKLIF
TGTGCCTGTGATACCTTGAAAGGGGGTCGGATGGAGGATTACACCGATAAACTCATCTTT
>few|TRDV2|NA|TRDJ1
CACETFDTNRELIF
TGTGCCTGTGAGACCTTCGATACGAATAGGGAACTCATCTTT
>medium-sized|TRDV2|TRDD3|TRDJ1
CACDPVGLLGDTDKLIF
TGTGCCTGTGACCCCGTGGGGCTACTGGGGGACACCGATAAACTCATCTTT
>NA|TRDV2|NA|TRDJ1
CACDTVPAGTDKLIF
TGTGCCTGTGACACCGTACCGGCGGGCACCGATAAACTCATCTTT
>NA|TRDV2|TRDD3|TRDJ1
CACDTLVLGDTQPQYTDKLIF
TGTGCCTGTGACACCCTCGTACTGGGGGATACACAGCCCCAGTACACCGATAAACTCATCTTT
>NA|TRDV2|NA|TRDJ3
CACDTGGPLSWDTRQMFF
TGTGCCTGTGACACCGGGGGACCCCTCTCCTGGGACACCCGACAGATGTTTTTC
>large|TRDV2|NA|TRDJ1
CACDTVGRSLYTDKLIF
TGTGCCTGTGACACCGTGGGGCGGTCCCTTTACACCGATAAACTCATCTTT
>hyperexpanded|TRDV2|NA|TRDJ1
CACDKLGVTGADKLIF
TGTGCCTGTGACAAGTTGGGGGTCACGGGGGCCGATAAACTCATCTTT
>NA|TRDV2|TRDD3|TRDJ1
CACDSILLGDTIDKLIF
TGTGCCTGTGACTCAATATTACTGGGGGATACTATCGATAAACTCATCTTT
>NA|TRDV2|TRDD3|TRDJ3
CACDTVGDSSSWDTRQMFF
TGTGCCTGTGACACCGTGGGGGATAGCAGCTCCTGGGACACCCGACAGATGTTTTTC
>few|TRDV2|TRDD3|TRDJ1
CACDRLGENTDKLIF
TGTGCCTGTGACAGGCTGGGGGAGAACACCGATAAACTCATCTTT
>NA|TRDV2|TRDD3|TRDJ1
CACDTVASPPEVLGDTRYYGNTDKLIF
TGTGCCTGTGACACCGTGGCTTCCCCTCCCGAGGTACTGGGGGATACTCGGTACTATGGGAACACCGATAAACTCATCTTT
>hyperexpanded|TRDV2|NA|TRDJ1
CACDYVRGKYTDKLIF
TGTGCCTGTGACTACGTCAGGGGGAAATACACCGATAAACTCATCTTT
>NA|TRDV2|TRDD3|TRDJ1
CACDPLGDRTDKLIF
TGTGCCTGTGATCCACTGGGGGATCGTACCGATAAACTCATCTTT
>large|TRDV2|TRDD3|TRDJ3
CACDLTGGSGPWDTRQMFF
TGTGCCTGTGACCTGACTGGGGGATCGGGCCCCTGGGACACCCGACAGATGTTTTTC
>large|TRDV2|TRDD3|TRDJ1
CACDPVTTGGYSTDKLIF
TGTGCCTGTGACCCGGTGACTACTGGGGGATACTCCACCGATAAACTCATCTTT
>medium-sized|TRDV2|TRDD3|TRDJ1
CACDLLLGETDTDKLIF
TGTGCCTGTGACCTGCTACTGGGGGAAACAGACACCGATAAACTCATCTTT
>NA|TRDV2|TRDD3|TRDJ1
CACDTMLGDTPQADKLIF
TGTGCCTGTGACACCATGCTGGGGGATACGCCTCAGGCCGATAAACTCATCTTT
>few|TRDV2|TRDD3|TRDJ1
CACDTVPSRPVLGDTRGKLIF
TGTGCCTGTGACACCGTGCCTTCTCGCCCTGTACTGGGGGATACGCGGGGTAAACTCATCTTT
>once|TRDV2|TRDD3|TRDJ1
CACDPLLLGDLSRGKLIF
TGTGCCTGTGACCCTCTTTTACTGGGGGATCTCTCACGGGGTAAACTCATCTTT
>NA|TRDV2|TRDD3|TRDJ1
CACDTLGDQGKLIF
TGTGCCTGTGACACGCTGGGGGATCAAGGTAAACTCATCTTT
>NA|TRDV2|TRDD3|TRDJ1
CACDTLGGTDKLIF
TGTGCCTGTGACACCCTGGGGGGGACCGATAAACTCATCTTT
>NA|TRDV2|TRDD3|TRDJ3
CACDAGGYGSWDTRQMFF
TGTGCCTGTGACGCTGGGGGATACGGATCCTGGGACACCCGACAGATGTTTTTC
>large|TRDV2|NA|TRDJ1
CACDSLGRATDKLIF
TGTGCCTGTGACTCCTTGGGAAGGGCCACCGATAAACTCATCTTT
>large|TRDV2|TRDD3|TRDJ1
CACDTLLGDTHTDKLIF
TGTGCCTGTGACACTCTACTGGGGGATACGCATACCGATAAACTCATCTTT
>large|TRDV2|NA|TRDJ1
CACDTVGYYTDKLIF
TGTGCCTGTGACACCGTGGGATATTACACCGATAAACTCATCTTT
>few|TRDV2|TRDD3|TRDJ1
CACDLLGEDSNQIVTDKLIF
TGTGCCTGTGACCTACTGGGGGAAGACTCGAATCAGATTGTGACCGATAAACTCATCTTT
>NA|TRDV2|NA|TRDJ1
CACDSLLHTDKLIF
TGTGCCTGTGACTCTTTACTCCACACCGATAAACTCATCTTT
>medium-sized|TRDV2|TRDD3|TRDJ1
CACDTMIWGKAPYTDKLIF
TGTGCCTGTGACACGATGATCTGGGGGAAAGCTCCGTACACCGATAAACTCATCTTT
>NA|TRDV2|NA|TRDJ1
CACDTVASSVGAQDKLIF
TGTGCCTGTGACACCGTCGCTTCCTCAGTAGGTGCTCAAGATAAACTCATCTTT